This T cell receptor (beta chain) was recorded in a study of type 1 regulatory T cells. For the study at large: An in vitro protocol generated T-allo10, a Tr1-enriched, alloantigen-specific CD4 T cell product. Notes on the study in general: Type 1 regulatory T cells had a more restricted TCR repertoire than non-type 1 regulatory T cells.

Turning to this clonotype: What it recognizes is unknown.

TCRdb reanalysed the reads using MiXCR and keeps one entry per CDR3 protein. The table has 35,000 to 50,000 distinct CDR3 sequences, more than 10% seen once; the top ten hold around 8%. This CDR3 is built from 15 residues. Trimming removed 4 bases from V and 6 bases from J; junction bases left unmatched: 9. Looked up from germline, CDR1 is LNHDA and CDR2 is SQIVND (reference sequence). The V gene is TRBV19, the J gene TRBJ2-3; 8 bases fit TRBD1. The specimen sequenced was cultured non-Tr1 T cells, either the whole culture or a sorted T cell fraction (not recorded which). This sequence originates from a human donor in good health. The DNA of the CDR3 is TGTGCCAGTAGTACCGGACAGGGCGGTTGGGATACGCAGTATTTT. Protein sequence: CASSTGQGGWDTQYF.